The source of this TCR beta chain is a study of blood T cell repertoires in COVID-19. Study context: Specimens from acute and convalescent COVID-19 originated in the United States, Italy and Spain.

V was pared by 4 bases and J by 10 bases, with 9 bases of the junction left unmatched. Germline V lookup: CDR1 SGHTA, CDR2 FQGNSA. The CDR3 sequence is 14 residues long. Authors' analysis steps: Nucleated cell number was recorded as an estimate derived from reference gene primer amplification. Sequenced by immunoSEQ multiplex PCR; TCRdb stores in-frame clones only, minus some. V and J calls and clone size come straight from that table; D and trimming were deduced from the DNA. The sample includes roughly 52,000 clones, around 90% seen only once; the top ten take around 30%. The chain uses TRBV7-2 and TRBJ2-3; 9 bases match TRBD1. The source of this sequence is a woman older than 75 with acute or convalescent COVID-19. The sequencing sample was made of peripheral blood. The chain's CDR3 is CASSSLQGALAQYF. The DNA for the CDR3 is TGTGCCAGCAGCTCGTTACAGGGGGCGCTGGCGCAGTATTTT.